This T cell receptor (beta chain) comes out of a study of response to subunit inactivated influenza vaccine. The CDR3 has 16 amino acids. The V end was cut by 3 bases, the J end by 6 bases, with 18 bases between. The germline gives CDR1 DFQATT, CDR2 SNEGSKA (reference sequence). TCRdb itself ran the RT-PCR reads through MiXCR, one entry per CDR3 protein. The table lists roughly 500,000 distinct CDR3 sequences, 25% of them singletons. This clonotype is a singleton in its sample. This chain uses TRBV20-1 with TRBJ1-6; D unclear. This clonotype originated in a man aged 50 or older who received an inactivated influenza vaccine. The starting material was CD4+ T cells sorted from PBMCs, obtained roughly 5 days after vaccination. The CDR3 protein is CSARKLRPSTNSPLHF. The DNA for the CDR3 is TGCAGTGCTAGGAAGTTACGGCCCTCTACTAATTCACCCCTCCACTTT.